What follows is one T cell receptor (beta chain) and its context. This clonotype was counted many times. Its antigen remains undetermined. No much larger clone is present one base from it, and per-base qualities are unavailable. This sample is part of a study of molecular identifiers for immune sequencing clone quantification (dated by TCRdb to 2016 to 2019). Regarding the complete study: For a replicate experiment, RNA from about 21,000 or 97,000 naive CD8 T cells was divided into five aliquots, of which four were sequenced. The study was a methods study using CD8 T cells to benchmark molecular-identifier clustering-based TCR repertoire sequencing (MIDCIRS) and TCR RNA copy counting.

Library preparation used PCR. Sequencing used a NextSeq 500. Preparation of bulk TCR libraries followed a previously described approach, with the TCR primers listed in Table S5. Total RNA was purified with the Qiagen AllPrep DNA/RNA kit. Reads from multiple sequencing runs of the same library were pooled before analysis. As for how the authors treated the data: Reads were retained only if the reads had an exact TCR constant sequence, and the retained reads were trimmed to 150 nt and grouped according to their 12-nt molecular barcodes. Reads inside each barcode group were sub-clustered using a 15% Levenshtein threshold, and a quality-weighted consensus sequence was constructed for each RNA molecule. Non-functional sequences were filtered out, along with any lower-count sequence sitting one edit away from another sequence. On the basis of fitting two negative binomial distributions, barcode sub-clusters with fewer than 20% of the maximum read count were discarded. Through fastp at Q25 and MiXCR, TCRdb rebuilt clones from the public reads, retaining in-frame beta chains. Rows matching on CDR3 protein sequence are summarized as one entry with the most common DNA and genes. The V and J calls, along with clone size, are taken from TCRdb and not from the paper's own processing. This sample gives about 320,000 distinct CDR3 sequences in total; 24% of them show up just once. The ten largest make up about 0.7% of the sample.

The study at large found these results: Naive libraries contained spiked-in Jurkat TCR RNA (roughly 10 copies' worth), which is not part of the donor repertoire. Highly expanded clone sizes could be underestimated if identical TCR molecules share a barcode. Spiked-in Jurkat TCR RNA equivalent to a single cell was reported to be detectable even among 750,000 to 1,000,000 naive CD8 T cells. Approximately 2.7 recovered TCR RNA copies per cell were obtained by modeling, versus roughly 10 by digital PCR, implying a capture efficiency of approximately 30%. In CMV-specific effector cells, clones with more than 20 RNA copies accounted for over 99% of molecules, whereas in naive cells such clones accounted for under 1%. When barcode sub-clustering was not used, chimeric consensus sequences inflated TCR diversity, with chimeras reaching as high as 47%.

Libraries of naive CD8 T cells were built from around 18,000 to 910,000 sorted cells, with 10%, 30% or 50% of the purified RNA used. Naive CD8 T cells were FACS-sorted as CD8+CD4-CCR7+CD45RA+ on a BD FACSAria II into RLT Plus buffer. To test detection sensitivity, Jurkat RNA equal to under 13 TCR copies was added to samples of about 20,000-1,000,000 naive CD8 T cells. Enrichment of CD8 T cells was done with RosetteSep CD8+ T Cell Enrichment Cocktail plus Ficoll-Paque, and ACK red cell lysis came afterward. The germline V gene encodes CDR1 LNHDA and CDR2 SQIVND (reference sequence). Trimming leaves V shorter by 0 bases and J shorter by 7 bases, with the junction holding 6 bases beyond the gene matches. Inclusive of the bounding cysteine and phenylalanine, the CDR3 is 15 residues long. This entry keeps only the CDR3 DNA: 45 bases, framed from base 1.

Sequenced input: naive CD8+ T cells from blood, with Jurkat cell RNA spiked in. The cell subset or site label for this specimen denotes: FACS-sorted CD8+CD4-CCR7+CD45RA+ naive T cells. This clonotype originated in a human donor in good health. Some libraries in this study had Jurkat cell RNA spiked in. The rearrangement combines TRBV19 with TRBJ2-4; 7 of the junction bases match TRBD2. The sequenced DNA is TGTGCCAGTAGTATAGATCTAGCGGTGATGAACATTCAGTACTTC. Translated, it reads CASSIDLAVMNIQYF. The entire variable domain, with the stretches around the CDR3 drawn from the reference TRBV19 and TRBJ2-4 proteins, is DGGITQSPKYLFRKEGQNVTLSCEQNLNHDAMYWYRQDPGQGLRLIYYSQIVNDFQKGDIAEGYSVSREKKESFPLTVTSAQKNPTAFYLCASSIDLAVMNIQYFGAGTRLSVL.